This TCR beta chain appears in the sequencing data of a study of blood T cell repertoires in COVID-19. Study in general: There were acute and convalescent COVID-19 samples, and they came from the United States, Italy and Spain. The cDNA or gDNA used as material had been derived from T cells, B-cell-depleted T cells, or PBMCs.

In the source study's methods: Reference gene primer amplification gave nucleated cell count estimates. The data were produced by immunoSEQ multiplex PCR, yet TCRdb's version contains in-frame clones alone and is incomplete. V and J calls and clone size follow that table, whereas D and trimming were derived from the DNA. The data show 150,000 to 200,000 clones, more than 70% seen once. Germline CDR1 is KGHSY and CDR2 is FQNENV. The CDR3 runs 13 residues. Trimming took 2 bases from V and 7 from J; bases not matched to a gene: 2. The sequenced sample was peripheral blood. The chain is built from TRBV16 and TRBJ2-1, with 7 bases aligning to TRBD2. The TCR sequence derives from a human donor in a cohort sampled during active COVID-19. CDR3 in DNA: TGTGCCAGCAGCCAAGGTAGCGGGAATGAGCAGTTCTTC. Encoded protein: CASSQGSGNEQFF.